The 17 T cell receptor beta chains listed next were all sequenced from one sample in a study of OX40 agonist ivuxolimab in advanced cancers. The assay was immunoSEQ multiplex PCR, and TCRdb's table has in-frame clones only and misses some. Seen here are about 150,000 clones, 90% observed once, and the top ten hold approximately 1%. The source was CD4+ or CD8+ T cells sorted from blood, collected in a trial of the OX40 agonist ivuxolimab. Receptors originate from an adult with an advanced solid tumor such as melanoma, head and neck, liver or kidney cancer.

V usage is TRBV30 and J usage is TRBJ2-3; D remains ambiguous. The germline V gene encodes CDR1 GTSNPN and CDR2 SVGIG (reference sequence). CDR3 length: 13 residues. Trimming stripped 4 bases from V and 0 bases from J, with 8 bases between. The CDR3 loop reads CAWTPTSTDTQYF. The CDR3 DNA sequence: TGTGCCTGGACCCCAACTAGCACAGATACGCAGTATTTT.

J is TRBJ1-2 and V is TRBV15; no clear D. This CDR3 spans 15 amino acids. CDR1 and CDR2 from the germline V gene are LNHNV and YYDKDF (reference sequence). Trimming removed 0 bases at V and 3 bases at J, with 11 bases between. CDR3 nucleotide sequence: TGTGCCACCAGCAGAGATTACGTCGGATACTATGGCTACACCTTC. It yields the protein CATSRDYVGYYGYTF.

This clone was seen only once. This chain joins TRBV9 and TRBJ2-4; 7 positions match TRBD1. CDR1 SGDLS and CDR2 YYNGEE come from the germline V gene. CDR3 length: 16 amino acids. V lost 4 bases, J lost 7 bases, and 14 bases stayed unmatched. The CDR3 bases are TGTGCCAGCAGCCCACCTACCGGGACAGTCGGCAACATTCAGTACTTC. Translating gives CASSPPTGTVGNIQYF.

This chain joins TRBV4-3 and TRBJ2-1, with D uncertain. Trimming stripped 1 base from V and 3 bases from J, with 10 bases between. This CDR3 contains 15 residues. Germline V gene sequence: CDR1 LGHNA, CDR2 YSLEER. The CDR3, as DNA: TGCGCCAGCAGCCAAGGGGCAGAATACTACAATGAGCAGTTCTTC. Translation gives CASSQGAEYYNEQFF.

V and J are TRBV27 and TRBJ2-4; TRBD1 aligns across 10 bases. J lost 3 bases, V lost 6 bases, and 8 bases had no gene match. The CDR3 is made up of 16 amino acids. Germline-derived CDR1 and CDR2 are MNHEY and SMNVEV (reference sequence). The CDR3 DNA reads as TGTGCCAGCAGCAGACAGGGGGCTCTGGGCAAAAACATTCAGTACTTC. Its translation is CASSRQGALGKNIQYF.

As concerns this clone: This specimen includes other DNA sequences encoding the same CDR3. V is TRBV6-5 and J is TRBJ2-5, with D uncertain. The germline CDR1 and CDR2 sequences are MNHEY and SVGAGI. V lost 0 bases to trimming and J lost 1 base, with 3 bases between them. The CDR3 has 13 residues. In DNA, the CDR3 is TGTGCCAGCAGTTACTCGGGCCAAGAGACCCAGTACTTC. This gives the protein CASSYSGQETQYF.

The chain links TRBV21-1 to TRBJ2-2. TRBV21-1 is annotated as a pseudogene. This CDR3 contains 15 residues. The CDR3: CASSKGKGNTGELFF. As DNA, the CDR3 is TGTGCCAGCAGCAAAGGGAAGGGAAACACCGGGGAGCTGTTTTTT.

This clone was observed a single time. The rearrangement links TRBV19 to TRBJ2-2, with 8 bases aligning to TRBD1. The J segment lost 4 bases and the V segment lost 1 base, leaving 14 bases of the junction unmatched. The CDR3 sequence is 19 residues long. Germline V gene sequence: CDR1 LNHDA, CDR2 SQIVND (reference sequence). The CDR3 here is CASSIVAGGAEVTTGELFF. The CDR3, as DNA: TGTGCCAGTAGTATAGTTGCAGGGGGCGCGGAGGTTACCACCGGGGAGCTGTTTTTT.

The chain is built from TRBV28 and TRBJ1-2; D is uncertain. The CDR3 consists of 18 residues. Looked up from germline, CDR1 is MDHEN and CDR2 is SYDVKM. Trimming pared 8 bases from V and 1 base from J, leaving 26 bases between. This chain's CDR3 is CASDSPGSSSDFNYGYTF. CDR3 DNA sequence: TGTGCCAGCGACTCGCCGGGCAGCTCCTCCGATTTTAACTATGGCTACACCTTC.

The chain employs TRBV7-3 and TRBJ2-2; 7 positions match TRBD1. This CDR3 has 16 amino acids. Trimming took 5 bases from V and 4 from J; bases not matched to a gene: 10. In germline, CDR1 is SGHTA, CDR2 FQGTGA. The CDR3 spells CASSQGVLGFTGELFF. In nucleotides, the CDR3 is TGTGCCAGCAGCCAGGGGGTCCTGGGATTCACCGGGGAGCTGTTTTTT.

The chain recombines TRBV5-1 with TRBJ2-5, with D unresolved. This CDR3 comprises 16 residues. The V gene's germline CDR1 is SGHRS and CDR2 YFSETQ. V was pared by 3 bases and J by 5 bases, with 20 bases between. CDR3 bases: TGCGCCAGCAGCTGGATCCCAGCGCTAGGGATTGAGACCCAGTACTTC. Residues: CASSWIPALGIETQYF.

The chain uses TRBV28 and TRBJ1-3, with a weak D call TRBD1 (6 bases). The CDR3 covers 15 residues. Germline V lookup: CDR1 MDHEN, CDR2 SYDVKM. Trimming pared 4 bases from V and 3 bases from J, leaving 13 bases between. The CDR3 loop reads CASSSGQSFGNTIYF. In nucleotides, the CDR3 is TGTGCCAGCAGTTCTGGACAGTCCTTTGGAAACACCATATATTTT.

The rearrangement joins TRBV7-2 to TRBJ1-5, with D possibly matching TRBD1 (6 bases). CDR3 size: 14 residues. Trimming removed 4 bases from V and 11 bases from J, with 18 bases in between. Germline values: CDR1 SGHTA, CDR2 FQGNSA. The CDR3 nucleotides read TGTGCCAGCAGCTCCGGACAGCCTCCTAGAGCCCAGCATTTT. Amino acids: CASSSGQPPRAQHF.

This clone has more than one count but fewer than ten. The V call is TRBV6-1, the J call TRBJ1-1; D call uncertain. Per the germline V gene, CDR1 is MNHNS and CDR2 is SASEGT. Trimming stripped 4 bases from V and 5 bases from J, with 14 bases between. The CDR3 loop spans 14 amino acids. CDR3 sequence: CASSALIAETEAFF. The CDR3 coding sequence is TGTGCCAGCAGTGCCCTGATCGCGGAGACTGAAGCTTTCTTT.

J is TRBJ2-7 and V is TRBV7-2; TRBD1 matches 7 bases. CDR1 is SGHTA and CDR2 is FQGNSA in the germline V gene. This CDR3 region has 12 residues. V lost 5 bases to trimming and J lost 6 bases; unmatched junction nucleotides: 4. The CDR3, as DNA: TGTGCCAGCAGCCCGACAGGGCGCGAGCAGTACTTC. Encoded protein: CASSPTGREQYF.

This chain links TRBV7-2 with TRBJ1-1; D is unclear. The ends were cut back, 8 bases at V and 8 bases at J, with 18 bases in the middle. The CDR3 loop spans 13 amino acids. Germline values: CDR1 SGHTA, CDR2 FQGNSA. The CDR3 DNA sequence: TGTGCCAGCCGATGGGAAAACGAACAGGAAGCTTTCTTT. Amino acid sequence: CASRWENEQEAFF.

Of note for this clone: Other DNA sequences in the sample encode the same CDR3. V usage is TRBV7-2 and J usage is TRBJ2-5, with D perhaps TRBD1 (6 bases). Trimming removed 5 bases at V and 4 bases at J, with 11 bases between. CDR1 is SGHTA and CDR2 is FQGNSA in the germline V gene. The CDR3 contains 13 residues. For the CDR3, the DNA is TGTGCCAGCAGCCTTCAGGGGAGAGAGACCCAGTACTTC. Protein product: CASSLQGRETQYF.